The 5 T cell receptor beta chains below all came from one sample that was sequenced in a study of blood T cell repertoires in COVID-19. Only in-frame clones appear in the TCRdb table, and some are missing; sequencing was by immunoSEQ multiplex PCR. Among 130,000 to 150,000 clones listed, more than 70% were seen once. The specimen sequenced was peripheral blood. All receptors come from a man between 45 and 60 years old with active or convalescent COVID-19.

In its sample, this clone was seen a few times. The chain is built from TRBV6-1 and TRBJ1-4; D is perhaps TRBD1 (6 bases). The germline CDR1 and CDR2 sequences are MNHNS and SASEGT. The germline V and J ends were trimmed by 5 bases and 7 bases, with 14 bases remaining between them. This CDR3 spans 14 amino acids. CDR3 DNA: TGTGCCAGCAGTCCACAGGGTAGGGGTGAAAAACTGTTTTTT. As protein: CASSPQGRGEKLFF.

The chain has TRBV20-1 and TRBJ2-2; D ambiguous. The CDR3 contains 14 residues. Trimming stripped 4 bases from V and 3 bases from J, with 12 bases between. From germline, CDR1 is DFQATT and CDR2 SNEGSKA (reference sequence). CDR3 sequence (DNA): TGCAGTGCTACTGACTTAAGCGACACCGGGGAGCTGTTTTTT. Encoded protein: CSATDLSDTGELFF.

The rearrangement uses TRBV19 and TRBJ1-1; 10 nucleotides agree with TRBD1. Germline V lookup: CDR1 LNHDA, CDR2 SQIVND (reference sequence). The CDR3 has 15 amino acids. Trimming at V came to 6 bases and at J to 3 bases, leaving 7 bases not matched to a gene. The CDR3: CASSPGTGVDTEAFF. DNA for the CDR3: TGTGCCAGTAGCCCCGGGACAGGGGTAGACACTGAAGCTTTCTTT.

This chain uses TRBV19 with TRBJ2-1; 10 nucleotides line up with TRBD1. The V segment lost 1 base and the J segment 7 bases; nucleotides outside the gene matches: 4. The CDR3 consists of 15 residues. The V gene's germline CDR1 is LNHDA and CDR2 SQIVND (reference sequence). CDR3 region: CASSIAGQGKNEQFF. CDR3 sequence (DNA): TGTGCCAGTAGTATAGCGGGACAGGGGAAAAATGAGCAGTTCTTC.

The chain recombines TRBV6-2 or TRBV6-3 with TRBJ2-3, with TRBD2 matching 10 bases. V dropped 6 bases and J dropped 3; count of bases not matched to a gene: 33. CDR1 MNHEY and CDR2 SVGEGT come from the germline V gene. The CDR3 runs 24 residues. DNA of the CDR3: TGTGCCAGCAGCCACCCGGACCCCGGAGCGGGAGGGCCTTTGTCCCTAGACCCGACAGATACGCAGTATTTT. Amino acids: CASSHPDPGAGGPLSLDPTDTQYF.